This T cell receptor beta chain comes out of a study of neurological immune-mediated disorders (dated by TCRdb to between 2018 and 2020). General notes on the study: The study compared peripheral blood TCR-beta repertoires of HTLV-I-associated myelopathy (HAM/TSP) patients, multiple sclerosis patients and healthy controls using UMI-based sequencing. The roughly 110 TCR-beta libraries covered PBMC samples along with longitudinal samples, technical triplicates, and paired sorted CD4+ and CD8+ T-cell subsets. The cohort comprised 60 to 75 subjects: roughly 14 HAM/TSP patients, 35 or so multiple sclerosis patients and 20 healthy controls.

Libraries from unsorted PBMCs were made from 2 million PBMCs kept in RNAlater at -80 degrees C until RNA extraction. PBMCs were separated from peripheral blood using Ficoll-Hypaque density gradient centrifugation and then cryopreserved in liquid nitrogen. With respect to this clonotype: Its antigen target is currently unknown. Nothing much larger sits one base from this clone, and base qualities are not available.

Study-level results and caveats: No identical CDR3 amino acid sequences were shared among expanded clones across subjects, suggesting private TCR-beta repertoires in all groups. TCR clonal expansion was greatest in HAM/TSP patients and smallest in MS patients, who ranked below even healthy controls.

As encoded in the germline V gene, CDR1 is ENHRY while CDR2 is SYGVKD. V is cut back by 4 bases and J by 4 bases, with 12 bases in the junction unmatched. Reading from cysteine to phenylalanine, the CDR3 counts 17 amino acids. The entry retains the CDR3 DNA only, 51 bases that are in frame from base 1. cDNA synthesis used template-switch 5'RACE with a primer carrying a 10-nucleotide random unique molecular identifier tagging each TCR transcript. Every sequencing run covered 15-18 subjects and yielded more than 180 million TCR-beta sequences. Total RNA was extracted with the RNeasy kit. The KAPA Real-time Library Amplification kit was used to amplify TCR-beta VDJ regions with primers targeting the TCR constant region and the 5'RACE anchor. A first PCR added sample indexes and Illumina adaptors, after which a second PCR increased the library yield. After purification with Ampure beads, the TCR product of roughly 650 bp was size-selected on a 2% E-gel SizeSelection system. Before pooling, library quality was checked on a Bioanalyzer, concentration was measured with Qubit, and libraries were quantified with the Kapa Library Quantification kit. An Illumina HiSeq 2500 was used to sequence the libraries paired-end at 2 x 150 bp. To increase sequence diversity, about 25-31% phiX was spiked into each library pool. From the authors' description of their analysis: Quality-filtered reads were processed with the UMI-based MiGEC pipeline, which removed over 75% of raw TCR sequences during error correction. VDJ genes were aligned to IMGT germline references, and clonotypes were defined by unique CDR3 amino acid sequence plus V-J genes. VDJtools evaluated clonal expansion, Shannon diversity and CDR3 relatedness (CalcPairwiseDistances, ClusterSamples); CLCbio workbench built phylogenetic trees. Using coefficient-of-variation modelling across technical triplicates, the study counted a clone as expanded if it had at least 8 unique UMIs. TCRdb applied fastp at Q25 and MiXCR to the public reads, then kept only in-frame beta chains. Each entry is one CDR3 protein sequence, shown with its most common DNA and genes. The V and J calls come from TCRdb's annotation, not from the publication. This sample has about 40,000 distinct CDR3 sequences in its table, and approximately 14% of those were observed once. Jointly, the top ten make up about a quarter of the sample.

Sequencing was performed on PBMCs. The sequence derives from a woman aged 50 to 60 with HTLV-1-associated myelopathy (HAM/TSP). The sequence joins TRBV10-3 to TRBJ2-1; 8 junctional bases match TRBD1. DNA sequence: TGTGCCATCAGTGTGGCGCAAGAGACAGGGGCGTACAATGAGCAGTTCTTC. Translated, it reads CAISVAQETGAYNEQFF.